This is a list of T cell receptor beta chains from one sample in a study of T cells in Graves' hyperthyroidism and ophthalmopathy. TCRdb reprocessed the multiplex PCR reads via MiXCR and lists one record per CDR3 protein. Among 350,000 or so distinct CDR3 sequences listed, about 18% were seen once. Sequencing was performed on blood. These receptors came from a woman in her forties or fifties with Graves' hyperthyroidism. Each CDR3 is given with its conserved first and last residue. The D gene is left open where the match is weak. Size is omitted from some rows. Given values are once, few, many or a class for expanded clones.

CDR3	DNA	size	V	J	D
CASSLQGVGETQYF	TGTGCCAGCAGTTTACAGGGTGTGGGAGAGACCCAGTACTTC	NA	TRBV12-3/TRBV12-4	TRBJ2-5	NA
CASSPIRGVGDTQYF	TGTGCCAGCAGCCCAATTCGGGGGGTCGGGGATACGCAGTATTTT	few	TRBV3-1	TRBJ2-3	TRBD2
CSALGERSQETQYF	TGCAGCGCCCTCGGGGAGCGGAGCCAAGAGACCCAGTACTTC	few	TRBV29-1	TRBJ2-5	NA
CSATDRGYGYTF	TGCAGTGCCACGGACAGGGGGTATGGCTACACCTTC	NA	TRBV20-1	TRBJ1-2	TRBD1
CSAASGRSSYDEQFF	TGCAGTGCAGCTAGCGGGAGGAGCTCCTACGATGAGCAGTTCTTC	NA	TRBV20-1	TRBJ2-1	TRBD2
CSARDLNPGQGAPGANVLTF	TGCAGTGCTAGAGATCTAAACCCCGGACAGGGGGCGCCTGGGGCCAACGTCCTGACTTTC	NA	TRBV20-1	TRBJ2-6	TRBD1
CVSSQDLNQPQHF	TGTGTCAGCAGCCAAGATCTCAATCAGCCCCAGCATTTT	few	TRBV14	TRBJ1-5	NA
CASRPGLAASSYNEQFF	TGTGCCAGCAGACCCGGACTAGCGGCTAGCTCCTACAATGAGCAGTTCTTC	many	TRBV7-2	TRBJ2-1	TRBD2
CASRGGLAVETQYF	TGTGCCAGCAGGGGGGGACTAGCGGTGGAGACCCAGTACTTC	few	TRBV2	TRBJ2-5	TRBD2
CASSQESGTGELFF	TGTGCCAGCAGCCAAGAATCAGGCACCGGGGAGCTGTTTTTT	few	TRBV3-1	TRBJ2-2	NA
CASSLKLGYTEAFF	TGCGCCAGCAGCCTAAAGCTGGGATACACTGAAGCTTTCTTT	NA	TRBV4-1	TRBJ1-1	NA
CASTGTSEMGEQFF	TGTGCCAGCACCGGGACTAGCGAGATGGGGGAGCAGTTCTTC	few	TRBV5-4	TRBJ2-1	TRBD2
CASSSPGGGNTEAFF	TGTGCCAGCAGCTCACCGGGGGGTGGGAACACTGAAGCTTTCTTT	few	TRBV4-2	TRBJ1-1	NA
CASSLRRGETQYF	TGTGCCAGCAGTTTAAGGCGGGGGGAGACCCAGTACTTC	NA	TRBV12-3/TRBV12-4	TRBJ2-5	TRBD2
CASSLEFSTDTQYF	TGTGCCAGCAGCCTAGAGTTTAGCACAGATACGCAGTATTTT	many	TRBV12-3/TRBV12-4	TRBJ2-3	NA
CASSLQRTSAPQHF	TGTGCCAGCAGTTTGCAGAGAACTTCAGCCCCCCAGCATTTT	many	TRBV12-3/TRBV12-4	TRBJ1-5	NA
CASTLPGGTSGNTTYF	TGTGCCAGCACGCTCCCAGGAGGAACTTCTGGAAACACCACATATTTT	NA	TRBV6-1	TRBJ1-3	NA
CATSDSPGDEQFF	TGTGCCACCAGTGATTCCCCGGGGGATGAGCAGTTCTTC	NA	TRBV24-1	TRBJ2-1	NA
CASSQDPRGIVGYTF	TGTGCCAGCAGCCAAGATCCGCGGGGCATTGTTGGCTACACCTTC	NA	TRBV14	TRBJ1-2	NA
CASSADSGYTF	TGTGCCAGCAGCGCCGACAGTGGCTACACCTTC	few	TRBV7-2	TRBJ1-2	NA
CASSPPTGKETQYF	TGTGCCAGCTCACCACCAACAGGAAAAGAGACCCAGTACTTC	NA	TRBV18	TRBJ2-5	NA
CAWSSLAEETQYF	TGTGCCTGGAGTTCACTAGCTGAGGAGACCCAGTACTTC	many	TRBV30	TRBJ2-5	NA
CASSLGLSPQETQYF	TGTGCCAGCAGCTTAGGGTTGTCACCCCAAGAGACCCAGTACTTC	many	TRBV7-3	TRBJ2-5	NA
CASSTNEQFF	TGTGCCAGCAGCACCAATGAGCAGTTCTTC	NA	TRBV7-9	TRBJ2-1	NA
CASRQSTNEKLFF	TGTGCCAGCAGACAGTCAACTAATGAAAAACTGTTTTTT	few	TRBV28	TRBJ1-4	NA
CASSYRALAGYTDTQYF	TGTGCCAGCAGTTATAGGGCACTAGCGGGGTACACAGATACGCAGTATTTT	few	TRBV6-1	TRBJ2-3	TRBD2
CASSRPTGGRTSGRVEQFF	TGTGCCAGCAGCCGACCGACCGGGGGAAGGACTAGCGGGAGGGTAGAGCAGTTCTTC	few	TRBV7-2	TRBJ2-1	TRBD2
CASSSLYNSPLHF	TGTGCCAGCAGTTCTCTCTATAATTCACCCCTCCACTTT	NA	TRBV28	TRBJ1-6	NA
CASSVEDRSSEKLFF	TGTGCCAGCAGCGTAGAGGACAGATCTAGCGAAAAACTGTTTTTT	few	TRBV9	TRBJ1-4	NA
CASSGGTLSQETQYF	TGTGCCAGCAGTGGCGGGACACTCTCCCAAGAGACCCAGTACTTC	few	TRBV2	TRBJ2-5	NA
CASSSGDREGYGYTF	TGTGCCAGCAGTTCCGGGGACAGGGAAGGCTATGGCTACACCTTC	many	TRBV12-3/TRBV12-4	TRBJ1-2	TRBD1
CASSLDRESNEQFF	TGTGCCAGCAGCTTAGACAGGGAGAGCAATGAGCAGTTCTTC	few	TRBV5-8	TRBJ2-1	TRBD1
CASAVGGGFCEQYF	TGCGCCAGTGCGGTCGGCGGAGGATTTTGCGAGCAGTACTTC	NA	TRBV5-1	TRBJ2-7	NA
CASSRYPETGATNQPQHF	TGTGCCAGTAGTCGATACCCCGAGACAGGGGCGACGAATCAGCCCCAGCATTTT	NA	TRBV19	TRBJ1-5	TRBD1
CASSPRDSINYGYTF	TGCGCCAGCAGCCCGCGGGACAGCATTAACTATGGCTACACCTTC	many	TRBV5-1	TRBJ1-2	TRBD1
CASSLNYQGTGELFF	TGTGCCAGCAGCCTTAACTACCAGGGCACCGGGGAGCTGTTTTTT	NA	TRBV11-2	TRBJ2-2	NA
CSVMGQKNTEAFF	TGCAGCGTAATGGGACAGAAGAACACTGAAGCTTTCTTT	many	TRBV29-1	TRBJ1-1	TRBD1
CASRRQGASGYTF	TGTGCCAGCAGACGACAGGGGGCCAGTGGCTACACCTTC	many	TRBV12-3/TRBV12-4	TRBJ1-2	TRBD1
CASSRTYSNTGELFF	TGTGCCAGCAGTCGGACATATTCGAACACCGGGGAGCTGTTTTTT	NA	TRBV6-2/TRBV6-3	TRBJ2-2	NA
CAWTSGVTETRYF	TGTGCCTGGACCTCAGGGGTTACTGAGACCCGGTACTTC	NA	TRBV30	TRBJ2-5	NA
CASSQENSPLHF	TGCGCCAGCAGCCAAGAAAATTCACCCCTCCACTTT	NA	TRBV4-1	TRBJ1-6	NA
CASSYMGGNTEAFF	TGTGCCAGCAGTTACATGGGTGGAAACACTGAAGCTTTCTTT	many	TRBV6-5	TRBJ1-1	NA
CASSDPLWGVTSGAPSWTQYF	TGTGCCAGCAGCGACCCCCTATGGGGAGTGACTAGCGGGGCGCCAAGCTGGACCCAGTACTTC	NA	TRBV5-5	TRBJ2-5	TRBD2
CAWSVSGGSSYGYTF	TGTGCCTGGAGTGTAAGCGGGGGAAGTAGCTATGGCTACACCTTC	many	TRBV30	TRBJ1-2	NA
CSARTSGTYEQYF	TGCAGTGCTAGGACTAGCGGGACCTACGAGCAGTACTTC	NA	TRBV20-1	TRBJ2-7	TRBD2
CSAYYTGKRNTIYF	TGCAGTGCTTACTATACAGGGAAACGGAACACCATATATTTT	NA	TRBV20-1	TRBJ1-3	NA
CASSGTDFTSPLHF	TGTGCCAGCAGCGGGACAGATTTTACTTCACCCCTCCACTTT	NA	TRBV5-4	TRBJ1-6	TRBD1
CASSDWAPTLRIGETQYF	TGTGCCAGCAGTGATTGGGCCCCGACACTACGGATAGGAGAGACCCAGTACTTC	NA	TRBV27	TRBJ2-5	NA
CSASPTASSYNEQFF	TGCAGTGCTAGTCCCACAGCGAGCTCCTACAATGAGCAGTTCTTC	few	TRBV20-1	TRBJ2-1	NA
CSARERATNEKLFF	TGCAGTGCTAGAGAGAGGGCAACTAATGAAAAACTGTTTTTT	many	TRBV20-1	TRBJ1-4	NA
CASIGGTDNSPLHF	TGTGCCAGCATCGGCGGGACAGATAATTCACCCCTCCACTTT	many	TRBV7-9	TRBJ1-6	TRBD1
CAWSAEKRTSGNEQFF	TGTGCCTGGAGCGCTGAAAAAAGGACTAGCGGCAATGAGCAGTTCTTC	NA	TRBV30	TRBJ2-1	TRBD2
CAWSSSCNEQFF	TGTGCCTGGAGTAGCTCCTGCAATGAGCAGTTCTTC	NA	TRBV30	TRBJ2-1	NA